Listed below are T cell receptor beta chains from one sample, sequenced in a study of blood T cell repertoires in COVID-19. Profiled with immunoSEQ multiplex PCR; TCRdb holds only in-frame clones, not every one. The sample includes around 230,000 clones, roughly 89% of them seen just once. The specimen sequenced was peripheral blood. All receptors come from a man aged 25 to 40 who had recovered from COVID-19. Each CDR3 is given with its conserved first and last residue.

j_gene,v_gene,CDR3aa
TRBJ1-2,TRBV6-1,CASTEGMTGIYGYTF
TRBJ1-3,TRBV18,CASSQPGNSGNTIYF
TRBJ2-7,TRBV4-2,CASGRLGTTYEQYF
TRBJ1-2,TRBV3-1/TRBV3-2,CASSQTEEYGYTF
TRBJ2-5,TRBV7-2,CASSLTVLETQYF
TRBJ2-1,TRBV7-9,CASSLGLGQQNEQFF
TRBJ2-4,TRBV6-2/TRBV6-3,CASSSLGLAKNIQYF
TRBJ1-2,TRBV14,CASSPLATIYGYTF
TRBJ1-2,TRBV7-2,CASSPGQLNYGYTF
TRBJ2-7,TRBV19,CASSTNSYEQYF
TRBJ1-1,TRBV4-2,CASSQDRGMNTEAFF
TRBJ2-7,TRBV27,CASSEAGAPPYEQYF
TRBJ2-3,TRBV9,CASSARQIEDTQYF
TRBJ2-3,TRBV19,CASSPHYPSGGPTDTQYF
TRBJ1-2,TRBV29-1,CSVEEAQGSLGGYTF
TRBJ2-3,TRBV5-1,CASSLELAGGPLRTDTQYF
TRBJ1-3,TRBV25-1,CASNHWSAGNTIYF
TRBJ2-1,TRBV4-2,CASSQDKGGPVEYNEQFF
TRBJ1-2,TRBV18,CASSHRDTDYGYTF
TRBJ2-1,TRBV13,CASSRRGRGGNEQFF
TRBJ2-5,TRBV12-3/TRBV12-4,CASSHRDGTQYF
TRBJ1-4,TRBV7-9,CASSPTGISNEKLFF
TRBJ2-3,TRBV19,CATARLAGGGASTDTQYF
TRBJ2-1,TRBV2,CASTPGGVSYNEQFF
TRBJ1-6,TRBV7-8,CASRRSRTRDRNNSPLHF
TRBJ2-5,TRBV11-2,CASSFFLAGAKETQYF
TRBJ1-5,TRBV6-2/TRBV6-3,CASSKGYSNQPQHF
TRBJ1-5,TRBV6-2/TRBV6-3,CASSYQDNQPQHF
TRBJ2-5,TRBV5-1,CASSFLLAGGEETQYF
TRBJ2-3,TRBV6-5,CASSETGSRNTQYF
TRBJ2-5,TRBV7-2,CASSSTHVGGWWETQYF
TRBJ1-2,TRBV20-1,CSDRENYGYTF
TRBJ2-3,TRBV6-6,CASIIAGSTDTQYF
TRBJ1-1,TRBV10-3,CATLQSMNTEAFF